One and the same sample provided the 13 T cell receptor beta chains below, sequenced in a study of T cell clonality in common variable immunodeficiency. These receptors' antigens are unknown. Sequencing was performed with immunoSEQ multiplex PCR; in TCRdb, only in-frame clones are kept and a portion is missing. The specimen has more than 25,000 clones, none found just once. Study findings and constraints: In common variable immunodeficiency, TCR beta chains reportedly carried fewer deletions and N-nucleotide insertions.

Input material: peripheral blood mononuclear cells. The receptors derive from a human donor with common variable immunodeficiency.

A few counts support this clone. Read sequence stops 3 residues before the CDR3 end, and the germline J gene provides the missing end. The V call is TRBV19, the J call TRBJ2-7; D is possibly TRBD2 (5 bases). The V end was cut by 11 bases, the J end by 1 base, with 18 bases between. Per the germline V gene, CDR1 is LNHDA and CDR2 is SQIVND (reference sequence). The CDR3 is 14 amino acids. The sequenced CDR3 bases are TGTGCCGCTAGCCCTCGGTACGGTTCCTACGAG. Its translation is CAASPRYGSYE. The whole CDR3 protein is CAASPRYGSYEQYF.

This clone was detected ten times or more. The CDR3 goes on 3 residues after the read ends, and that part is filled in from the germline J gene. The chain carries TRBV7-2 and TRBJ2-5; TRBD2 agrees at 8 bases. This CDR3 has 12 residues. The trim removed 6 bases at V and 4 bases at J, leaving 1 base unmatched. The V gene's germline CDR1 is SGHTA and CDR2 FQGNSA. Incomplete CDR3 DNA: TGTGCCAGCAGGGCGGGGGGAGAGACC. It yields the protein CASRAGGET. The full CDR3 protein is CASRAGGETQYF. Complete variable domain (other parts from reference TRBV7-2 and TRBJ2-5): GAGVSQSPSNKVTEKGKDVELRCDPISGHTALYWYRQSLGQGLEFLIYFQGNSAPDKSGLPSDRFSAERTGGSVSTLTIQRTQQEDSAVYLCASRAGGETQYFGPGTRLLVL.

This clone was recorded at least ten times. The read stops 3 residues short of the end of the CDR3; the missing end is completed from the germline J gene. The V and J genes are TRBV3-1 (or the pseudogene TRBV3-2) and TRBJ1-2; weak D call: TRBD1 (6 bases). The CDR3 contains 13 residues. V was pared by 10 bases and J by 5 bases, with 17 bases between. Germline V gene data show CDR1 as LGHDT and CDR2 as YNNKEL (reference sequence). This chain's CDR3 is CATSGGAGYGYTF. The CDR3 bases that were read are TGTGCCACCTCGGGGGGGGCAGGGTATGGC.

Concerning this clone: The missing CDR3 end, 3 residues past where the read stops, is filled in from the germline J gene. This chain connects TRBV18 to TRBJ2-1; D unresolved. The CDR3 is 14 amino acids. V was pared by 3 bases and J by 0 bases, with 6 bases between. The germline CDR1 and CDR2 sequences are KGHSH and LQKENI. Incomplete CDR3 DNA: TGTGCCAGCTCACCGATCGGCTCCTACAATGAG. It translates to CASSPIGSYNE. The full CDR3 sequence reads CASSPIGSYNEQFF.

Of note for this clone: The read ends 3 residues shy of where the CDR3 ends; the end is completed using the germline J gene. This sequence joins TRBV7-8 and TRBJ2-1; 9 bases are shared with TRBD2. Germline trimming cut 4 bases from V and 6 bases from J; bases unmatched to any gene: 13. CDR3 size: 17 residues. Germline CDR1 reads SGHVS; CDR2 reads FQNEAQ. CDR3 protein: CASSSDLLAGFSNEQFF. The DNA read from the CDR3 is TGTGCCAGCAGCTCCGACCTGCTAGCGGGATTTTCCAATGAG.

About this clone itself: The read comes to an end 3 residues before the CDR3 does, leaving the germline J gene to fill in the end. The chain employs TRBV5-1 and TRBJ2-3; TRBD1 matches at 7 bases. Germline V CDR1 and CDR2: SGHRS, YFSETQ. The CDR3 runs to 18 residues. V shed 3 bases and J 3 bases; nucleotides not matched to a gene: 16. The sequenced part of the CDR3 DNA is TGCGCCAGCAGCTACCCCGTGATGACAGGGAGCGGAACAGATACG. Residues: CASSYPVMTGSGTDT. The whole CDR3 region reads CASSYPVMTGSGTDTQYF. The full variable domain, rest sourced from reference TRBV5-1 and TRBJ2-3, is KAGVTQTPRYLIKTRGQQVTLSCSPISGHRSVSWYQQTPGQGLQFLFEYFSETQRNKGNFPGRFSGRQFSNSRSEMNVSTLELGDSALYLCASSYPVMTGSGTDTQYFGPGTRLTVL.

Notes on this clone: The read terminates 3 residues ahead of where the CDR3 ends, so the germline J gene completes it. Within the sample, other DNA sequences also encode this same CDR3. This chain uses TRBV6-1 with TRBJ2-7; TRBD1 aligns across 8 bases. V was pared by 4 bases and J by 4 bases, with 6 bases of the junction left unmatched. CDR3 length: 14 residues. Germline CDR1 is MNHNS and CDR2 is SASEGT. Incomplete CDR3 DNA: TGTGCCAGCAGTGGCCGACAGGGGAGGTACGAG. Its protein product is CASSGRQGRYE. The full CDR3 protein is CASSGRQGRYEQYF.

This clone was found many times. The CDR3 is cut off 3 residues early in the read; its end comes from the germline J gene. V is TRBV7-6 and J is TRBJ1-6; 8 nucleotides align to TRBD1. Germline assignment: CDR1 SGHVS and CDR2 FNYEAQ. The CDR3 is 15 residues long. Germline trimming cut 5 bases from V and 8 bases from J; bases unmatched to any gene: 8. CDR3 bases read: TGTGCCAGCAGCGTACGGACAGGGATGGATTCACCC. This sequence encodes CASSVRTGMDSP. The entire CDR3 protein is CASSVRTGMDSPLHF. Full variable domain (remainder filled in from reference TRBV7-6 and TRBJ1-6): GAGVSQSPRYKVTKRGQDVALRCDPISGHVSLYWYRQALGQGPEFLTYFNYEAQQDKSGLPNDRFSAERPEGSISTLTIQRTEQRDSAMYRCASSVRTGMDSPLHFGNGTRLTVT.

In its sample, this clone ranks as medium-sized. The read is 3 residues too short to cover the CDR3 end, so that end is filled in from the germline J gene. V is TRBV28 and J is TRBJ1-6; 9 nucleotides align to TRBD1. Trimming at V came to 5 bases and at J to 10 bases, leaving 9 bases not matched to a gene. Germline values: CDR1 MDHEN, CDR2 SYDVKM. The CDR3 is 15 amino acids. The DNA read from the CDR3 is TGTGCCAGCAGTACGCAACAGGGACAGGGATCACCC. It yields the protein CASSTQQGQGSP. The full CDR3 protein is CASSTQQGQGSPLHF.

In regard to this clone: The CDR3 end is not reached by the read, which stops 3 residues before it; the germline J gene fills it in. V usage is TRBV19 and J usage is TRBJ2-7; TRBD2 matches at 7 bases. The CDR3 consists of 15 residues. The J segment lost 0 bases and the V segment lost 3 bases, leaving 5 bases of the junction unmatched. Germline values: CDR1 LNHDA, CDR2 SQIVND (reference sequence). The CDR3 region is CASSIGGSGSYEQYF. The DNA read from the CDR3 is TGTGCCAGTAGTATTGGCGGGAGCGGCTCCTACGAG. The full variable domain, rest sourced from reference TRBV19 and TRBJ2-7, is DGGITQSPKYLFRKEGQNVTLSCEQNLNHDAMYWYRQDPGQGLRLIYYSQIVNDFQKGDIAEGYSVSREKKESFPLTVTSAQKNPTAFYLCASSIGGSGSYEQYFGPGTRLTVT.

This clone was counted between two and nine times. The read is 3 residues too short to cover the CDR3 end, so that end is filled in from the germline J gene. The chain uses TRBV30 and TRBJ2-3; D is unresolved. CDR1 is GTSNPN and CDR2 is SVGIG in the germline V gene (reference sequence). The V gene lost 5 bases and the J gene lost 0 bases, with 6 bases spanning the gap. The CDR3 spans 12 residues. CDR3 DNA, as far as it was read: TGTGCCTGGGGCTTTAGCACAGATACG. Its protein product is CAWGFSTDT. The full CDR3 is CAWGFSTDTQYF.

This clone has a count of ten or more. The missing CDR3 end, 3 residues past where the read stops, is filled in from the germline J gene. The rearrangement joins TRBV5-1 to TRBJ2-5; the match to TRBD1 covers 10 bases. The CDR3 runs 15 residues. Germline V CDR1 and CDR2: SGHRS, YFSETQ. This CDR3 is CASRRGDRGLDTQYF. Incomplete CDR3 DNA: TGCGCCAGCAGACGCGGCGACAGGGGGCTTGATACC.

This clone was observed a few times. The sequence runs out 3 residues before the end of the CDR3; the remainder is reconstructed from the germline J gene. The rearrangement joins TRBV18 to TRBJ1-1; D is uncertain. The CDR3 runs to 13 residues. Per the germline V gene, CDR1 is KGHSH and CDR2 is LQKENI. This CDR3 is CASSPIGGLQAFF. CDR3 DNA, as far as it was read: TGTGCCAGCTCACCAATAGGAGGGCTGCAG.